Each of the 12 T cell receptor beta chains below was sequenced from the same sample in a study of immune heterogeneity within non-small cell lung tumors (dated by TCRdb to the late 2010s). These reads were obtained on a HiSeq X Ten. The TCR beta CDR3 region was amplified with a multiplex PCR system, in which a first round of approximately 11 cycles was run using 32 V-gene forward and 13 J-gene reverse primers. The public reads were quality trimmed at Q25 with fastp and then assembled into clones with MiXCR by TCRdb, keeping productive beta chains. Entries are consolidated by CDR3 protein sequence, retaining the most common genes and DNA. This sample has 8,500 to 13,000 distinct CDR3 sequences in its table, and more than 25% of those were observed once. Of the sample, around 8.1% falls within the top ten clones. For the TCR template, genomic DNA was extracted from bulk tumor tissue, and approximately 640 ng of gDNA was amplified for each sample. During surgery, multiple biopsies were taken from each primary tumor, with sampling sites spaced as far apart as possible within the tumor mass. The study cohort was described as untreated, and patients were newly diagnosed NSCLC cases undergoing curative surgery.

The sequencing sample was made of lung tumor tissue. The receptors derive from a woman aged 55-69 years with non-small cell lung cancer.

This clonotype has at least ten counts. A read error may produce the germline difference seen at one junction end. The chain links TRBV7-7 to TRBJ1-1; the D is unclear. The CDR3 is made up of 14 amino acids. Germline CDR1 and CDR2: SSHAT and FNYEAQ (reference sequence). In nucleotides, the CDR3 is TGTGCTAGCAGCTTAATGAGGTCGGACACTGAAGCTTTCTTT. It encodes CASSLMRSDTEAFF.

This clonotype was seen at least ten times. The chain is built from TRBV20-1 and TRBJ2-7; a weak D match, TRBD2 (6 bases). The germline gives CDR1 DFQATT, CDR2 SNEGSKA (reference sequence). The CDR3 is made up of 12 amino acids. Trimming shortened V by 5 bases and J by 2 bases, and 10 bases separated the two germline ends. The CDR3 DNA is TGCAGTGCTCTCCGGGAGCCCTACGAGCAGTACTTC. This encodes CSALREPYEQYF.

The chain carries TRBV2 and TRBJ2-5; TRBD1 aligns across 7 bases. There are 15 residues in the CDR3. Trimming took 7 bases from V and 1 from J; bases not matched to a gene: 9. Germline CDR1 and CDR2: SNHLY and FYNNEI. The DNA for the CDR3 is TGTGCCAGCACCGTGGACCGGGACAGCCAAGAGACCCAGTACTTC. Translated: CASTVDRDSQETQYF.

This clonotype was recorded at least ten times. This rearrangement joins TRBV5-8 to TRBJ2-1; D gene uncertain. This CDR3 has 13 residues. V lost 5 bases to trimming and J lost 7 bases, with 13 bases between them. CDR1 and CDR2 (germline): SGHTS, YDEGEE. In nucleotides, the CDR3 is TGTGCCAGCAGTCTAGGTTACCGGAATGAGCAGTTCTTC. It encodes CASSLGYRNEQFF.

The sample holds a few counts of this clonotype. This chain uses TRBV9 with TRBJ2-2; maybe TRBD1 (5 bases). The CDR3 runs to 15 residues. V shed 0 bases and J shed 6 bases, with 12 bases lying between them. Germline CDR1 SGDLS, CDR2 YYNGEE. In DNA form, the CDR3 reads TGTGCCAGCAGCGTAGGGCCAAGGGGCGCCGGGGAGCTGTTTTTT. Translating it yields CASSVGPRGAGELFF.

In regard to this clonotype: A read error may be the cause here, since a much bigger clone is one base away. The chain employs TRBV4-1 and TRBJ2-7; a possible D gene is TRBD2 (5 bases). Germline loops: CDR1 MGHRA, CDR2 YSYEKL. The CDR3 runs 12 residues. The CDR3, as DNA: TGCGCCGGCAGCCAACTGGAGGATGAGCAGTACTTC. Its translation: CAGSQLEDEQYF.

This clonotype qualifies as medium-sized. The chain carries TRBV5-1 and TRBJ2-7; 10 positions match TRBD1. The trim removed 4 bases at V and 6 bases at J, leaving 7 bases unmatched. Germline values: CDR1 SGHRS, CDR2 YFSETQ. CDR3 size: 14 residues. The CDR3 DNA reads TGCGCCAGCAGCCCGGAGGGACAGGGGATCGAGCAGTACTTC. This translates into CASSPEGQGIEQYF.

The chain joins TRBV7-2 to TRBJ2-7; 13 positions match TRBD2. This CDR3 region has 17 residues. CDR1 and CDR2 (germline): SGHTA, FQGNSA. This chain's CDR3 is CGCSPIPGLAGNYEQYF. The CDR3 nucleotides read TGTGGCTGCAGCCCCATTCCGGGACTAGCGGGAAACTACGAGCAGTACTTC.

Comments on this clonotype: A read error may explain this, as a much larger clone is one base away. The V gene is TRBV7-9, the J gene TRBJ2-1, with D unresolved. The germline V gene has CDR1 SEHNR and CDR2 FQNEAQ (reference sequence). This CDR3 region has 16 residues. The CDR3 protein is CASSLSFGRNYNEEFF. CDR3 in DNA: TGTGCCAGCAGCTTAAGCTTCGGCAGGAACTACAATGAGGAGTTCTTC.

This clonotype came up a few times. In DNA form, the CDR3 reads TGTGCCAGCAGTGTTCTAGCGAAGGAGCTGTTTTTT. It yields the protein CASSVLAKELFF. The chain is built from TRBV28 and TRBJ2-2; D may be TRBD2 (6 bases). Germline V lookup: CDR1 MDHEN, CDR2 SYDVKM. V was trimmed by 5 bases and J by 10 bases, leaving 11 bases between them. This CDR3 spans 12 amino acids.

Remarks on this clonotype: A much larger clone lies one base from this, so it may be a read error. The V call is TRBV20-1, the J call TRBJ1-1; 11 bases match TRBD1. Germline CDR1 DFQATT, CDR2 SNEGSKA (reference sequence). CDR3 length: 15 amino acids. The CDR3 DNA reads as TGCAGTCCTAGGGACAGGGGGGATATGAACACTGAAGCTTTCTTT. Its protein product is CSPRDRGDMNTEAFF.

This clonotype appeared a few times. The chain employs TRBV20-1 and TRBJ1-6; 9 bases map to TRBD1. CDR1 is DFQATT and CDR2 is SNEGSKA in the germline V gene (reference sequence). The CDR3 loop spans 15 amino acids. The V and J ends lost 6 bases and 5 bases, in that order; junction bases with no gene match: 8. The CDR3 sequence: CSAPARTGDNSPLHF. The CDR3 bases are TGCAGTGCCCCAGCCCGGACAGGGGATAATTCACCCCTCCACTTT.